These 25 T cell receptor beta chains were sequenced from one sample in a study of regulatory T cells in long-lasting Graves disease. The time point here: persistent/refractory GD, antithyroid drugs over 5 years with positive TRAb. Making the TCR library involved RNA that had been extracted from PBMCs. Library construction for TCR beta used iRepertoire HTBI primers and Arm-PCR of CDR3 regions. From the multiplex PCR reads, TCRdb called clonotypes with MiXCR, one entry per CDR3 protein. The data hold 650,000 to 850,000 distinct CDR3 sequences, with around 30% observed a single time. This sample comprised peripheral blood mononuclear cells (PBMCs), obtained when the disease was refractory, from a patient treated with antithyroid drugs. All receptors derive from a female donor with Graves disease.

This clonotype turned up a few times. This chain links TRBV10-3 with TRBJ2-2; TRBD2 agrees at 7 bases. This CDR3 has 15 residues. In germline, CDR1 is ENHRY, CDR2 SYGVKD. J gave up 7 bases and V 4 bases, and 9 bases lay outside the gene matches. The CDR3 DNA sequence: TGTGCCATCAGTGTCCAACTAGCGTTGGTCGGGGAGCTGTTTTTT. Translation gives CAISVQLALVGELFF.

The chain carries TRBV3-1 and TRBJ2-7; D is unresolved. Germline CDR1 is LGHDT and CDR2 is YNNKEL (reference sequence). The CDR3 sequence is 13 residues long. The V end was cut by 4 bases, the J end by 0 bases, with 7 bases between. As DNA, the CDR3 is TGTGCCAGCAGCCGCAAGGCCTCCTACGAGCAGTACTTC. As protein: CASSRKASYEQYF.

This clonotype has a single count. The CDR3 DNA follows: TGCAGCGTCAGCAGGGAAGCGGAGCAGTTCTTC. It specifies CSVSREAEQFF. This rearrangement joins TRBV29-1 to TRBJ2-1, with D possibly TRBD1 on 5 matching bases. Germline V gene sequence: CDR1 SQVTM, CDR2 ANQGSEA. CDR3 size: 11 residues. The ends were cut back, 6 bases at V and 10 bases at J, with 13 bases in the middle.

This clonotype was seen only a few times. CDR3 nucleotide sequence: TGTGCCAGCTCACCTCAACAGGGTAATCAGCCCCAGCATTTT. It is translated as CASSPQQGNQPQHF. V gene TRBV18 combines with J gene TRBJ1-5, with D perhaps TRBD1 (6 bases). The CDR3 consists of 14 residues. The V gene lost 3 bases and the J gene lost 4 bases, with 10 bases spanning the gap. CDR1 is KGHSH, CDR2 LQKENI, per germline. Using reference TRBV18 and TRBJ1-5 for the parts outside the CDR3, the full variable domain is NAGVMQNPRHLVRRRGQEARLRCSPMKGHSHVYWYRQLPEEGLKFMVYLQKENIIDESGMPKERFSAEFPKEGPSILRIQQVVRGDSAAYFCASSPQQGNQPQHFGDGTRLSIL.

The chain uses TRBV4-1 and TRBJ1-3; TRBD1 is a possible D gene (5 bases). Germline-derived CDR1 and CDR2 are MGHRA and YSYEKL. The CDR3 is made up of 14 amino acids. V was pared by 3 bases and J by 3 bases, with 9 bases between. CDR3 loop: CASSQGDGGNTIYF. CDR3 nucleotide sequence: TGCGCCAGCAGCCAGGGGGACGGTGGAAACACCATATATTTT.

V usage is TRBV29-1 and J usage is TRBJ2-2, with D possibly matching TRBD2 (6 bases). The ends were cut back, 0 bases at V and 3 bases at J, with 14 bases in the middle. Germline V gene data show CDR1 as SQVTM and CDR2 as ANQGSEA. The CDR3 has 16 amino acids. The CDR3 bases are TGCAGCGTTGAAGAGCCGGGGGTAAAGTACACCGGGGAGCTGTTTTTT. Its protein product is CSVEEPGVKYTGELFF.

This clonotype appeared many times. The rearrangement uses TRBV20-1 and TRBJ1-5, with D possibly being TRBD1 (5 bases). Trimming removed 6 bases at V and 5 bases at J, with 14 bases between. The CDR3 covers 13 residues. Germline V CDR1 and CDR2: DFQATT, SNEGSKA (reference sequence). The CDR3 DNA reads TGCAGTGCCCAGTCGGGGGAGTATCAGCCCCAGCATTTT. Encoded protein: CSAQSGEYQPQHF.

This clonotype was observed a handful of times. This sequence joins TRBV6-1 and TRBJ1-2; possible D gene TRBD1, 6 bases. This CDR3 region has 16 residues. The V gene's germline CDR1 is MNHNS and CDR2 SASEGT. Trimming removed 3 bases at V and 7 bases at J, with 21 bases between. The CDR3 reads CASSDQNQGSLRGYTF. In DNA, the CDR3 is TGTGCCAGCAGTGACCAAAACCAGGGGAGCCTACGTGGCTACACCTTC.

The chain joins TRBV29-1 to TRBJ1-1; a weak D match, TRBD1 (5 bases). The germline V gene encodes CDR1 SQVTM and CDR2 ANQGSEA. CDR3 length equals 15 residues. V lost 3 bases and J lost 0, with 14 bases in between. DNA for the CDR3: TGCAGCGTTGAGGCGACCGGGGGTATGAACACTGAAGCTTTCTTT. It codes for CSVEATGGMNTEAFF.

This clonotype was observed a handful of times. A much larger clone lies one base from this, so it may be a read error. This chain links TRBV2 with TRBJ1-2; D is possibly TRBD1 (5 bases). CDR1 is SNHLY and CDR2 is FYNNEI in the germline V gene. The CDR3 totals 11 residues. CDR3 protein: CVSTRQNGYTF. DNA of the CDR3: TGTGTCAGCACCAGACAGAATGGCTACACCTTC.

The V and J genes are TRBV18 and TRBJ1-2; D ambiguous. This CDR3 comprises 15 residues. Germline lookup yields CDR1 KGHSH and CDR2 LQKENI. V lost 3 bases, J lost 2 bases, and 13 bases lay in between. CDR3 sequence reads: CASSPKVGDNYGYTF. In DNA form, the CDR3 reads TGTGCCAGCTCACCTAAGGTTGGCGACAACTATGGCTACACCTTC. The full variable domain, in which reference TRBV18 and TRBJ1-2 provide the parts outside the CDR3, is NAGVMQNPRHLVRRRGQEARLRCSPMKGHSHVYWYRQLPEEGLKFMVYLQKENIIDESGMPKERFSAEFPKEGPSILRIQQVVRGDSAAYFCASSPKVGDNYGYTFGSGTRLTVV.

This chain uses TRBV10-3 with TRBJ2-7; no clear D. In germline, CDR1 is ENHRY, CDR2 SYGVKD. The ends were cut back, 4 bases at V and 4 bases at J, with 8 bases in the middle. The CDR3 loop spans 12 amino acids. In nucleotides, the CDR3 is TGTGCCATCAGTGTAGGTGGATACGAGCAGTACTTC. It encodes CAISVGGYEQYF.

The sample holds a few counts of this clonotype. The chain's CDR3 is CAWSNSNSPLHF. In DNA form, the CDR3 reads TGTGCCTGGAGTAACAGTAATTCACCCCTCCACTTT. This chain joins TRBV30 and TRBJ1-6, with D unclear. CDR3 length: 12 residues. Germline-derived CDR1 and CDR2 are GTSNPN and SVGIG (reference sequence). With 2 bases removed from V and 6 bases from J, the gap between germline ends came to 5 bases.

This clonotype occurred a few times. V and J are TRBV2 and TRBJ1-4, with no clear D. The CDR3 runs to 15 residues. V lost 4 bases and J 0 bases, leaving 9 bases between the germline ends. The V gene's germline CDR1 is SNHLY and CDR2 FYNNEI. This CDR3 reads CASSGRFTTNEKLFF. DNA for the CDR3: TGTGCCAGCAGTGGCAGATTTACAACTAATGAAAAACTGTTTTTT. Combining the CDR3 with reference TRBV2 and TRBJ1-4 gives the whole variable domain EPEVTQTPSHQVTQMGQEVILRCVPISNHLYFYWYRQILGQKVEFLVSFYNNEISEKSEIFDDQFSVERPDGSNFTLKIRSTKLEDSAMYFCASSGRFTTNEKLFFGSGTQLSVL.

The DNA for the CDR3 is TGTGCCAGCAGCCATAGTAAGTTCAGCGGCCTCTACAATGAGCAGTTCTTC. It specifies CASSHSKFSGLYNEQFF. The chain recombines TRBV3-1 with TRBJ2-1; possible D gene TRBD2, 5 bases. With 3 bases removed from V and 3 bases from J, the gap between germline ends came to 18 bases. This CDR3 comprises 17 residues. Germline CDR1 is LGHDT and CDR2 is YNNKEL (reference sequence).

The chain uses TRBV15 and TRBJ1-5, with unresolved D. The CDR3 runs to 15 residues. Germline loops: CDR1 LNHNV, CDR2 YYDKDF (reference sequence). V was clipped by 0 bases and J by 2 bases, with 8 bases between them. In nucleotides, the CDR3 is TGTGCCACCAGCAGAGATTCCAGAGGCAATCAGCCCCAGCATTTT. It codes for CATSRDSRGNQPQHF.

The V and J genes are TRBV30 and TRBJ1-2; D might be TRBD1 (5 bases). Germline CDR1 GTSNPN, CDR2 SVGIG (reference sequence). V lost 0 bases and J 3 bases, leaving 11 bases between the germline ends. This CDR3 region has 14 residues. The CDR3 region is CAWSVFGGYYGYTF. CDR3 nucleotides: TGTGCCTGGAGTGTATTCGGGGGATACTATGGCTACACCTTC.

V is TRBV27 and J is TRBJ1-1, with TRBD1 as a possible D gene (5 bases). The V and J ends lost 5 bases and 5 bases respectively, with 15 bases between them. Germline-derived CDR1 and CDR2 are MNHEY and SMNVEV (reference sequence). The CDR3 spans 14 residues. The CDR3 spells CASSTRVRTTEAFF. In nucleotides, the CDR3 is TGTGCCAGCAGTACCAGGGTTCGGACGACTGAAGCTTTCTTT.

The CDR3 DNA sequence: TGCGCCAGCAGCCTCCCAGCGGGCGACGAGCAGTACTTC. Translated: CASSLPAGDEQYF. The chain uses TRBV4-1 and TRBJ2-7, with D possibly TRBD2 on 6 matching bases. The V and J ends lost 4 bases and 5 bases respectively, with 12 bases between them. The CDR3 runs to 13 residues. The germline V gene has CDR1 MGHRA and CDR2 YSYEKL.

This clonotype has just a few counts. The chain combines TRBV11-2 with TRBJ1-3; no definite D call. CDR1 is SGHAT, CDR2 FQNNGV, per germline. CDR3 length: 16 residues. Trimming left V 4 bases short and J 4 bases short, with 17 bases between. The DNA for the CDR3 is TGTGCCAGCAGCTCAGACGGACCAGTTAGAGGAAACACCATATATTTT. Translating it yields CASSSDGPVRGNTIYF.

The chain couples TRBV12-3 or TRBV12-4 to TRBJ1-1; unclear D gene. The CDR3 runs to 13 residues. V was cut by 4 bases and J by 3 bases, with 9 bases left in between. CDR3 coding DNA: TGTGCCAGCAGTTCCGAGGGTTACACTGAAGCTTTCTTT. It translates to CASSSEGYTEAFF.

This clonotype has just a few counts. The rearrangement uses TRBV7-9 and TRBJ2-7; D is possibly TRBD2 (6 bases). Germline assignment: CDR1 SEHNR and CDR2 FQNEAQ (reference sequence). Trimming cost V 6 bases and J 2 bases, with 11 bases left between them. The CDR3 consists of 13 residues. CDR3 nucleotides: TGTGCCAGCAGTGCTTCGGGGGCCTACGAGCAGTACTTC. Translating gives CASSASGAYEQYF. Full variable domain (outside the CDR3, taken from reference TRBV7-9 and TRBJ2-7): DTGVSQNPRHKITKRGQNVTFRCDPISEHNRLYWYRQTLGQGPEFLTYFQNEAQLEKSRLLSDRFSAERPKGSFSTLEIQRTEQGDSAMYLCASSASGAYEQYFGPGTRLTVT.

This clonotype was seen more than once but under ten times. The chain recombines TRBV2 with TRBJ2-7; TRBD2 agrees at 10 bases. The CDR3 is made up of 15 amino acids. CDR1 is SNHLY and CDR2 is FYNNEI in the germline V gene. The J segment lost 4 bases and the V segment lost 6 bases, leaving 9 bases of the junction unmatched. CDR3 nucleotide sequence: TGTGCCAGCAGCCCTCCTAGCGGGAGTGGTTACGAGCAGTACTTC. Protein: CASSPPSGSGYEQYF.

This clonotype has a handful of counts. The chain uses TRBV2 and TRBJ2-4, with a tentative D call TRBD2 (5 bases). From germline, CDR1 is SNHLY and CDR2 FYNNEI. The CDR3 contains 15 residues. Trimming stripped 5 bases from V and 6 bases from J, with 17 bases between. The DNA for the CDR3 is TGTGCCAGCAGTTCTTCCCGGGGAACCGGAAACATTCAGTACTTC. Amino acid sequence: CASSSSRGTGNIQYF.

The chain carries TRBV10-1 and TRBJ2-7, with TRBD1 identical over 10 bases. V was pared by 4 bases and J by 4 bases, with 7 bases of the junction left unmatched. This CDR3 comprises 15 residues. Looked up from germline, CDR1 is WNHNN and CDR2 is SYGVQD (reference sequence). CDR3 loop: CASSGPGQGRYEQYF. In DNA form, the CDR3 reads TGCGCCAGCAGTGGACCGGGACAGGGGCGGTACGAGCAGTACTTC.